Listed here is a single TCR beta chain. This clonotype was recorded at least ten times. Its cognate antigen has yet to be identified. No qualities accompany the bases; no much larger clone lies one base away. The data originate from a study of human T cells and chemical hapten exposure (dated by TCRdb to about 2021). Turning to the overall study: For sensitization, 2% DPC in acetone was applied to an approximately 2 cm by approximately 2 cm area of upper inner arm skin. Throughout the study period of 20 to 30 weeks, patients also received therapeutic DPC doses to the scalp every week. Patch tests used Finn chambers with 0.01% DPC on the upper back, scored after 6 days by International Contact Dermatitis Research Group standards. The mostly female patient cohort included alopecia areata with under or over 50% scalp involvement, alopecia totalis and alopecia universalis. Libraries were pooled for sequencing, and per-sample TCR yields varied mainly because of small differences in library volumes within the pool. This study followed changes in the peripheral blood TCR repertoire in vivo during primary and secondary sensitization of alopecia patients to the hapten diphenylcyclopropenone (DPC). Blood samples were taken from patients before sensitization (week 0) and then at 2, 6 and about 24 weeks after DPC sensitization. Approximately 28 alopecia patients gave blood for TCR sequencing at one to four time points (pre-sensitization, 2, 6 and 24 weeks).

The library was produced with RACE. The sequencing machine was a NextSeq 500. Library preparation attached unique molecular identifiers to individual cDNA molecules for quantitative, reproducible TCR counting. Each blood RNA sample was used to sequence both TCR alpha and TCR beta chains. Per the source publication's procedure: Samples had a median of 95,638 TCRs, with a range from 23,224 to 690,600. V, J and CDR3 annotation of the TCR reads was performed with the Decombinator software suite. For PS versus PT1 abundance plots, all samples were subsampled to the same number of TCRs (28,000). Expanded TCRs were defined as absent before sensitization and observed at least eight times at the 2-week time point. The public reads were run again by TCRdb, first through fastp at Q25 and then through MiXCR, and only productive beta chains were kept. Here each entry gathers all rows of one CDR3 protein and keeps the most common genes and DNA. The V and J calls shown here were made by TCRdb, not taken from the authors' results. The sample table records fewer than 300,000 distinct CDR3 sequences; 8.6% of these occur just once. The top ten clones comprise around 2.5% of the sample.

The investigation overall reported the following: All patients had alopecia, a presumed autoimmune disease, so their immune response might differ from that of healthy individuals. Significantly more large CDR3 similarity clusters were formed by expanded TCRs than by pre-sensitization or healthy control sets, consistent with antigen-driven responses. Repeated subsampling changed both the strength of the expansion versus patch-test correlation and the threshold at which the correlation became significant. DPC sensitization did not change how many TCRs were above 1 in 1000 frequency, and no evidence was found of alterations in global repertoire structure. The number of PT1 expanded TCRs positively correlated with patch test score, significant at thresholds 8, 16 and 32 but not 4.

The sample's time point label, decoded: pre-sensitization, week 0. Per the publication, the treatment or condition label means: therapeutic diphenylcyclopropenone sensitization with weekly scalp DPC. Blood at each patch-test visit was drawn before the patch test was applied. To be eligible, patients had to be aged 18 to 70, diagnosed with alopecia and judged suitable for DPC therapy, while pregnant patients were excluded. Total RNA was extracted from unfractionated whole blood collected in Tempus Blood RNA tubes. The CDR3 measures 16 amino acids from cysteine to phenylalanine. Just the 48-base CDR3 DNA is kept, in frame starting at base 1. Here V drops 4 bases and J drops 7 bases, and the junction holds 8 bases not matched to any gene. The CDR1 and CDR2 encoded by the germline V gene are SGHDT and YYEEEE.

Sequencing used whole blood, obtained in connection with sensitization to the hapten diphenylcyclopropenone (DPC). This clonotype originated in a woman in her forties with alopecia areata. Some clones in this sample may be carry-over from other donors' samples. This sequence uses TRBV5-6 and TRBJ1-6, with TRBD1 matching 10 junction bases. Read as DNA, the sequence is TGTGCCAGCAGCCCAAGATGGACAGGGGGGAATTCACCCCTCCACTTT. It specifies CASSPRWTGGNSPLHF.